This T cell receptor beta chain was identified during a study of shared clonotypes between healthy human individuals. Study-wide findings and caveats: Sorted-subset sequencing, rarefaction showed, was incomplete despite large depth. Only blood was sampled; tissue repertoires likely differ. The generation probabilities recorded for non-shared clonotypes fell below those of clonotypes shared by all four donors.

Details on this clone: What it recognizes is unknown.

Using immunoSEQ multiplex PCR, the repertoire was profiled, and TCRdb retains in-frame clones only, with some absent. The table records 2 million to 3 million clones, 93% of them present only once. Donors comprised healthy HIV-negative adults lacking recent acute infections or vaccinations. V was pared by 5 bases and J by 6 bases, with 14 bases between. CDR1 is MNHNS and CDR2 is SASEGT in the germline V gene. This CDR3 is built from 14 residues. The receptor was derived from a man between 18 and 35 years old in good health. Some clones in this sample may be carry-over from other donors' samples. The material sequenced was naive CD4+ T cells from PBMCs. Subset in this sample: CD45RA+ positively selected. V and J are TRBV6-1 and TRBJ1-5, with D perhaps TRBD1 (5 bases). The CDR3 spells CASSSTGLGQPQHF. CDR3 nucleotides: TGTGCCAGCAGTTCGACGGGGCTAGGTCAGCCCCAGCATTTT.